This TCR beta chain was observed in a study of graft-versus-host responses after intestinal transplantation (dated by TCRdb to the early 2020s). Background for the entire study: Multivisceral, liver-intestinal, or isolated intestinal transplants were received by the recipients. A peak of at least 4% donor T cells among recipient peripheral blood mononuclear cells was the definition used for donor T cell macrochimerism. Samples from a few later patients were sequenced in-house on an Illumina MiSeq with MiXCR processing rather than by the commercial service. To identify alloreactive clones, pre-transplant mixed lymphocyte reaction products were sequenced and then compared with unstimulated pre-transplant donor and recipient T cells. Anti-thymocyte globulin induction was given to all recipients, followed by maintenance tacrolimus and steroids for 2 to 4 years. A cohort of around 25 intestinal transplant recipients, including one retransplant, was enrolled, and a few patients lacking pretransplant specimens were excluded. Graft-versus-host and host-versus-graft alloreactive T cell clones were tracked in the graft, circulation and bone marrow after intestinal transplantation using bulk TCR-beta CDR3 sequencing. What the authors observed across the whole study: The conclusions were limited by the relatively low number and heterogeneity of the intestinal transplant patients. Early after transplant, peak levels of circulating GvH clones were associated with declines in HvG clones. GvH clones were found in recipient bone marrow, and some of the GvH clones appeared earlier in ileal mucosa or blood, which is consistent with an intestinal mucosal origin. High GvH to HvG T cell clonal ratios were observed in the allografts of patients with donor T cell macrochimerism.

The CDR3, cysteine through phenylalanine, is 15 amino acids long. Only CDR3 DNA remains: 45 bases, in frame from the first base. The junction carries 9 bases between V and J, which are trimmed by 4 bases and 2 bases respectively. In the germline V gene (reference sequence), CDR1 corresponds to MNHEY and CDR2 to SMNVEV. In light of the paper, this sample's time point label describes: cells obtained before transplantation from donor or recipient. CD3+CD4+ and CD3+CD8+ populations were FACS-sorted from unstimulated pre-transplant donor and recipient cells taken from spleen or lymph nodes. The library was built by means of the immunoSEQ multiplex PCR assay. In most patients, genomic DNA was isolated using the Qiagen DNeasy Blood and Tissue Kit and sent frozen to Adaptive Biotechnologies for TCR sequencing. For most patients, genomic DNA was subjected to high-throughput TCR-beta CDR3 sequencing by Adaptive Biotechnologies. The study's processing was this. Adaptive's ImmunoSEQ software supplied the TCR sequencing data for 15 to 20 patients, while MiXCR and VDJtools were used to process a few other patients. To correct CD4 versus CD8 sorting errors, any sequence found in both subsets at a frequency ratio below 5:1 was removed. Because the origin of CDR3 nucleotide sequences shared between donor and recipient could not be assigned, those sequences were removed. At least 2-fold expansion over unstimulated cells and a minimum CFSE-low frequency of 0.002% (template counts) or 0.001% (read counts) were required for clones to be classified as alloreactive. A clone was considered mappable if detected in the sequenced pre-transplant spleen, lymph node, or MLR CFSE-low populations of the donor or recipient. Cumulative frequency of alloreactive clones was calculated as a percentage of all sequences weighted by copy number. TCRdb holds this immuneACCESS table with in-frame rearrangements only. Some clones are missing; in checked studies, unresolved V genes explain under half, and the rest has no known cause. V, J and clone size are those of that table, while D and trimming were read from the DNA. A total of nearly 110,000 clones appear in this sample, about nine tenths of them only once. About 0.73% of the sample belongs to the ten largest clones.

In regard to this clone: Its target antigen remains unknown. No per-base quality is available; no much larger clone lies one base away.

The rearrangement combines TRBV27 with TRBJ2-6, with a weak D call of TRBD1 (5 bases match). The receptor's source is a human donor who was the organ donor for an intestinal transplant. The specimen was unstimulated CD4+ T cells sorted from spleen or lymph node cells, collected before transplant. The DNA sequence reads TGTGCCAGCAGTTCCCAGGGAACTGGGGCCAACGTCCTGACTTTC. It translates as CASSSQGTGANVLTF.